The rows below give T cell receptor beta chains drawn from one sample of a study of T cell responses to AZD1222 COVID-19 vaccine. TCRdb's table, derived via immunoSEQ multiplex PCR, lists solely in-frame clones and lacks some. The table shows about 140,000 clones, with 80% to 95% occurring only once. The input for sequencing was peripheral blood, taken 28 days after the second AZD1222 dose. Source of these receptors: an adult who received the AZD1222 COVID-19 vaccine. Each CDR3 is given with its conserved first and last residue. Each record gives: clone size, J gene, V gene, D gene, CDR3 DNA, CDR3 protein. D genes are given only for firm matches. Size values are once, few and many counts, or a class for expanded clones, and some rows have none.

>NA|TRBJ2-1|TRBV7-3|NA
TGTGCCAGCAGCTTAATTCGGAACAATGAGCAGTTCTTC
CASSLIRNNEQFF
>NA|TRBJ2-5|TRBV5-1|TRBD2
TGCGCCAGCAGCTTGGTGCCGACTAGCGGGAGTGAAGAGACCCAGTACTTC
CASSLVPTSGSEETQYF
>NA|TRBJ2-4|TRBV9|NA
TGTGCCAGCAGCACCGGGCTAGCCAAAAACATTCAGTACTTC
CASSTGLAKNIQYF
>NA|TRBJ2-7|TRBV27|NA
TGTGCCAGCAGTTGGGGCAGGAGGTCGGATGAGCAGTACTTC
CASSWGRRSDEQYF
>once|TRBJ1-5|TRBV28|NA
TGTGCCAGCAGGAGAACGGGGAATCAGCCCCAGCATTTT
CASRRTGNQPQHF
>NA|TRBJ1-4|TRBV28|NA
TGTGCCAGCAGATCGGACATCCTGGAAAAACTGTTTTTT
CASRSDILEKLFF
>NA|TRBJ2-7|TRBV4-2|NA
TGTGCCAGCAGCCATCCCACCGGGGCGGGGATCGAGCAGTACTTC
CASSHPTGAGIEQYF
>NA|TRBJ2-4|TRBV5-6|NA
TGTGCCAGCAGCGACACTTGGGGGTCTGGGAGCATTCAGTACTTC
CASSDTWGSGSIQYF
>NA|TRBJ1-1|TRBV4-1|NA
TGCGCCAGCAGCCAAGGCTCCTCTTCCAGACTACTGAACACTGAAGCTTTCTTT
CASSQGSSSRLLNTEAFF
>NA|TRBJ2-5|TRBV4-3|TRBD2
TGCGCCAGCAGCCAAGGTAGCCAGCGGGAGGTAGAGACCCAGTACTTC
CASSQGSQREVETQYF
>NA|TRBJ1-5|TRBV10-3|TRBD1
TGTGCCGCGGGATCCACCGGGACAGACAATCAGCCCCAGCATTTT
CAAGSTGTDNQPQHF
>once|TRBJ1-5|TRBV2|NA
TGTGCCAGCCGACAGGCTAATCAGCCCCAGCATTTT
CASRQANQPQHF
>NA|TRBJ2-1|TRBV2|NA
TGTGCCAGCAGTGTCTCCTACAATGAGCAGTTCTTC
CASSVSYNEQFF
>NA|TRBJ1-1|TRBV18|NA
TGTGCCAGCTCCCACAGGGTTTGGACTGAAGCTTTCTTT
CASSHRVWTEAFF
>NA|TRBJ2-5|TRBV2|NA
TGTGCCAGCAGCCCCCCCGGCACAGGGACCCAGTACTTC
CASSPPGTGTQYF
>NA|TRBJ2-3|TRBV2|NA
TGTGCCAGCAGTGAAAGACAGGTCCGAGATACGCAGTATTTT
CASSERQVRDTQYF
>NA|TRBJ2-3|TRBV5-1|NA
TGCGCCAGCAGCTTGTCGGGCACGGCGGATACGCAGTATTTT
CASSLSGTADTQYF
>NA|TRBJ1-5|TRBV19|NA
TGTGCCAGTAGTATCTGGCTAGCCAATCAGCCCCAGCATTTT
CASSIWLANQPQHF
>NA|TRBJ1-2|TRBV20-1|NA
TGCAGTGCTCCCCATGGCGATGGCTACACCTTC
CSAPHGDGYTF
>NA|TRBJ2-7|TRBV16|NA
TGTGCCAGCAGCCAATCGGGGGTTGGTGGCGAGCAGTACTTC
CASSQSGVGGEQYF
>NA|TRBJ2-3|TRBV9|NA
TGTGCCAGCAGCGTAGCGGCCAGGCCGACAGATACGCAGTATTTT
CASSVAARPTDTQYF
>NA|TRBJ2-7|TRBV5-1|TRBD2
TGCGCCAGCACATATTGGACTAGCGGCTACGAGCAGTACTTC
CASTYWTSGYEQYF
>NA|TRBJ1-5|TRBV12-5|TRBD1
TGTGCTAGTGGTTTGGGCAGGGGGAATCAGCCCCAGCATTTT
CASGLGRGNQPQHF
>once|TRBJ2-4|TRBV28|NA
TGTGCCAGCAGTCCCCGCGTGGGGGCAAGAATTCAGTACTTC
CASSPRVGARIQYF
>NA|TRBJ2-7|TRBV7-2|NA
TGTGCCAGCAGCTTATACTCCTCCTCTGGGGCTTACGAGCAGTACTTC
CASSLYSSSGAYEQYF
>NA|TRBJ2-7|TRBV28|NA
TGTGCCAGCAGTCGGCCTAGTCTCGAGCAGTACTTC
CASSRPSLEQYF
>NA|TRBJ2-3|TRBV6-4|NA
TGTGCCAGCAGTGCAGGGACGGAAGATACGCAGTATTTT
CASSAGTEDTQYF
>NA|TRBJ1-6|TRBV5-1|TRBD1
TGCGCCAGCAGCATTGACAGGGTCGGTAATTCACCCCTCCACTTT
CASSIDRVGNSPLHF
>NA|TRBJ2-1|TRBV10-3|TRBD2
TGTGCCATCAGGCGGGGGGACGCGGGCAATGAGCAGTTCTTC
CAIRRGDAGNEQFF
>NA|TRBJ1-5|TRBV4-1|NA
TGCGCCAGCAGCCAAGATCTGAGGAACAGGGTGGGCAATCAGCCCCAGCATTTT
CASSQDLRNRVGNQPQHF
>once|TRBJ2-5|TRBV9|NA
TGTGCCAGCAGCGGGGGGGCCATGGAGACCCAGTACTTC
CASSGGAMETQYF
>NA|TRBJ2-3|TRBV6-2/TRBV6-3|NA
TGTGCCAGCAGTTTCATTACAGATACGCAGTATTTT
CASSFITDTQYF
>NA|TRBJ2-1|TRBV9|NA
TGTGCCAGCAGCGAGGGGACTGCCTGGGGCAATGAGCAGTTCTTC
CASSEGTAWGNEQFF
>NA|TRBJ1-1|TRBV4-3|NA
TGCGCCAGCAGCCCGAACGGAAGGGGCACTGAAGCTTTCTTT
CASSPNGRGTEAFF
>NA|TRBJ2-7|TRBV4-2|NA
TGTGCCAGCAGCCAAGATCAGTCAGGGCACTACGAGCAGTACTTC
CASSQDQSGHYEQYF
>NA|TRBJ1-2|TRBV10-3|NA
TGTGCCATCAGTGGGGAAGGGGGTGTTGGCGATGGCTACACCTTC
CAISGEGGVGDGYTF
>NA|TRBJ1-1|TRBV4-3|NA
TGCGCCAGCAGCCACGATTCCAGAGAAGCTTTCTTT
CASSHDSREAFF
>NA|TRBJ2-3|TRBV20-1|NA
TGCAGTCGACTGGGCACAGATACGCAGTATTTT
CSRLGTDTQYF
>NA|TRBJ1-5|TRBV19|TRBD1
TGTGCCAGTACCCCCGGGACAGGGCAACAGCCCCAGCATTTT
CASTPGTGQQPQHF
>NA|TRBJ2-5|TRBV24-1|NA
TGTGCCACCAGTGATTTGGAGCCCCAAGAGACCCAGTACTTC
CATSDLEPQETQYF
>NA|TRBJ2-2|TRBV3-1/TRBV3-2|NA
TGTGCCAGCAGCCATATCACCGGGGAGCTGTTTTTT
CASSHITGELFF
>few|TRBJ2-7|TRBV2|NA
TGTGCCAGCAGTGCTGACTCCGGGTCCTACGAGCAGTACTTC
CASSADSGSYEQYF
>once|TRBJ2-5|TRBV21-1|NA
TGTGCCAGCAGCAGCAGGGGCCCTAAGAAGGAGACCCAGTACTTC
CASSSRGPKKETQYF
>NA|TRBJ2-7|TRBV4-2|TRBD1
TGTGCCAGCAGCTCCGATCCCCCGGGACAGGGCTTCTACGAGCAGTACTTC
CASSSDPPGQGFYEQYF
>NA|TRBJ2-2|TRBV6-2/TRBV6-3|NA
TGTGCCAGCAGTTACCTACCCGGGACTTCCACCGGGGAGCTGTTTTTT
CASSYLPGTSTGELFF
>NA|TRBJ1-6|TRBV12-3/TRBV12-4|TRBD1
TGTGCCAGCAGGGGACAGCATAATTCACCCCTCCACTTT
CASRGQHNSPLHF
>NA|TRBJ2-7|TRBV4-1|NA
TGCGCCAGCAGCCAAGATCCCCCCCCGGCGGTCTACGAGCAGTACTTC
CASSQDPPPAVYEQYF
>NA|TRBJ1-1|TRBV7-6|TRBD1
TGTGCCAGCAGCTTAAGGGCAGGGGGCGCATACACTGAAGCTTTCTTT
CASSLRAGGAYTEAFF
>NA|TRBJ2-3|TRBV28|TRBD1
TGTGCCAGCAGTGGCCGAGGACAGGGGGCAGATACGCAGTATTTT
CASSGRGQGADTQYF
>NA|TRBJ1-5|TRBV6-5|TRBD1
TGTGCCAGCCTGACAGGGGAGAGTCAGCCCCAGCATTTT
CASLTGESQPQHF
>once|TRBJ2-1|TRBV4-3|NA
TGCGCCAGCAGCCAAGATCTGGGGTGGTCCTACAATGAGCAGTTCTTC
CASSQDLGWSYNEQFF
>once|TRBJ2-7|TRBV7-6|NA
TGTGCCAGCAGCTTAGACGAGCAGTACTTC
CASSLDEQYF